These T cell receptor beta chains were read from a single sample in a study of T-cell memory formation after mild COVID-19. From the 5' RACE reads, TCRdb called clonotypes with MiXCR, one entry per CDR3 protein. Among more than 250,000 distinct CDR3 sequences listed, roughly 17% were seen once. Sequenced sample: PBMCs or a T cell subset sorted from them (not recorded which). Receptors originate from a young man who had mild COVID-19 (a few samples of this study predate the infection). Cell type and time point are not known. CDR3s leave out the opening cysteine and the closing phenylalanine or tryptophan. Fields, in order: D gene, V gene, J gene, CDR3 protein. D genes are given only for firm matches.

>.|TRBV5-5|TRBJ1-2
ASSLGDNYGYT
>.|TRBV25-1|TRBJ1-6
ASKGQSSYNSPLH
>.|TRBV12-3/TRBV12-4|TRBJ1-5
ATTDGDSNQPQH
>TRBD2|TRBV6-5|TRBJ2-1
ATGGLAGGFYNEQF
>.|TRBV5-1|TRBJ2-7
ASRGASSYEQY
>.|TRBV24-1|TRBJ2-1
ATSERDYNEQF
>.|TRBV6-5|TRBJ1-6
ASTAARGSPLH
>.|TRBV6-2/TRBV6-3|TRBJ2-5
ASSYSQETQY
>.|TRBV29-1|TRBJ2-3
SVRAQSTDTQY
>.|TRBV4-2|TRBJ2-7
ASSQDSGYYEQY
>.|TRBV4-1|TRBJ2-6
ASSPLRSGANVLT
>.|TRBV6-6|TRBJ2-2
AGLKEGKGTGELF
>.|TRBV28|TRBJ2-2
ASMTGNTGELF
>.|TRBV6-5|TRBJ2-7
ASGIGSYEQY
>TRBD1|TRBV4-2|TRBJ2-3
ASSQAQGVSTDTQY
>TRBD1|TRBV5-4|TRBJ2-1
ASSHSRQGARGYNEQF
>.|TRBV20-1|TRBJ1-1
SASNIKNTEAF
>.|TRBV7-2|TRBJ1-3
ASSLEGTSGNTIY
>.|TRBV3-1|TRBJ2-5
ASSQNVETQY
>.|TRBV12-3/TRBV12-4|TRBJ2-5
ASSFYETQY
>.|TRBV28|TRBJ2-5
AITDAGETQY
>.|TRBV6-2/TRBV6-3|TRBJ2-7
ASTPGRELVLSEQY
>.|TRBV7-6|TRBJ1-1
ASSPDRSGRRSEAF
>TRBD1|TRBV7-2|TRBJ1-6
ASSSPQGFPLH
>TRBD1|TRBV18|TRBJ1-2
ASSMDRNYGYT
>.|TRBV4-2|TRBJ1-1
ASSQERGEAF
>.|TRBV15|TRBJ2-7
ATSRVGWGSRYEQY
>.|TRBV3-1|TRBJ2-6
ASSPPWAIGANVLT
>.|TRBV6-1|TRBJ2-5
ASSGSDGGAETQY
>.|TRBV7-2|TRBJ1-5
ASSLVAGGYSNQPQH
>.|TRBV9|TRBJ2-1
ASSVLVKADNEQF
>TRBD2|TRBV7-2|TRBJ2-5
ASSPGPASGGETQY
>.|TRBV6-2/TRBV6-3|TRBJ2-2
AVPVGWGTGELF
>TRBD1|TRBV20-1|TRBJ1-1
SARTGGGIEAF
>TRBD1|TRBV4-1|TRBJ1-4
ASSQDLQGARELF
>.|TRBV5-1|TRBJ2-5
ASRRQDQETQY
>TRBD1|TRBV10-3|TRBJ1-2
AISDSGQDVYGYT
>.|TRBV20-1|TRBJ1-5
SARGVQTDTSVNQPQH
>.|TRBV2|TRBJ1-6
ASPSGASLNSPLH
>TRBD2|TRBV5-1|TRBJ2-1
ASSFLLAVGNEQF
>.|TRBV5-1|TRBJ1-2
ASRIGPYGYT
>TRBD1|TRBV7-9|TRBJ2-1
ASSSDDWDRGPYNEQF
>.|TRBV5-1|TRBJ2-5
ASSLAGPGETQY
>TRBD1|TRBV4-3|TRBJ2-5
ASSQDLGTVQETQY
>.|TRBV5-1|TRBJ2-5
ASLADGMETQY
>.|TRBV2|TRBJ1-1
ASEIQGIGTEAF
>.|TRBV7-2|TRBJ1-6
ASTVQGNNNSPLH
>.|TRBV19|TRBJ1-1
ASSIAVNTEAF
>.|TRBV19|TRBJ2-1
ASSGTSSYNEQF
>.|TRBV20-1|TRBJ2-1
SASFAVTYNEQF
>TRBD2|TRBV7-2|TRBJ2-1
ASNQLAGAYNEQF
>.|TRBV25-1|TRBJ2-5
ASSAGSSQETQY
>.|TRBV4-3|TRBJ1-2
ASSQGVAGGRGYT